Only a few counts were recorded for the clone carrying this T cell receptor beta chain. Its antigen is not known. A junction end diverges from the germline sequence, so it may reflect a read error. The data derive from a study of cytomegalovirus exposure and HLA in healthy donors. Per germline, CDR1 SEHNR and CDR2 FQNEAQ (reference sequence). CDR3 length equals 15 residues. The primer mix had 60 Vbeta and 13 Jbeta primers. Method: immunoSEQ multiplex PCR; TCRdb's copy keeps in-frame clones and lacks some. The table lists around 91,000 clones, roughly three fifths of them singletons. Study conclusions and caveats: It was only CMV serostatus that was available as immune exposure information. Owing to their indistinguishability, certain V segments, notably TRBV6-2 and TRBV6-3, were excluded. Later work associated 16,951 TCR beta sequences with HLA alleles at 0.05 false discovery rate.

The rearrangement uses TRBV7-9 and TRBJ2-5; TRBD2 matches at 7 bases. This receptor was obtained from a man aged 60 to 69 in good health and CMV-seronegative. The material sequenced was PBMCs. CDR3 amino acids: CSSSLSQGLQETQYF. The DNA of the CDR3 is TGTTCCAGCAGCTTATCCCAGGGACTACAAGAGACCCAGTACTTC.